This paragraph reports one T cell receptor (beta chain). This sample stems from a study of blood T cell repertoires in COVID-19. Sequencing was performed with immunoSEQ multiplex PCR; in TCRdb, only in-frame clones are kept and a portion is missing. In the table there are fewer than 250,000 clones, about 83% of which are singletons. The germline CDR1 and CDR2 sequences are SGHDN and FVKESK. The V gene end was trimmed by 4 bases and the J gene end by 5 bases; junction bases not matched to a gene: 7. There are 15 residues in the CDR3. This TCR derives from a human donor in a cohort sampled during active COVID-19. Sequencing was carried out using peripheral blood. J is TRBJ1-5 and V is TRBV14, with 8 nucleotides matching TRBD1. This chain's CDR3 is CASSLTTGVDQPQHF. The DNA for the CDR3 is TGTGCCAGCAGCCTTACGACAGGGGTCGATCAGCCCCAGCATTTT.